This TCR beta chain came from a study of regulatory T cells in long-lasting Graves disease. General study results and limits: Few sampled subjects may have lowered accuracy. Among samples with persistent disease, TRBV28, TRBJ1-2 and TRBJ2-5 were favored. New patients shared 800 to 1,000 public clonotypes, fewer than the 2,741 shared by persistent patients.

This CDR3 has 14 residues. The trim removed 5 bases at V and 6 bases at J, leaving 5 bases unmatched. CDR1 and CDR2 from the germline V gene are KGHDR and SFDVKD. Sample time point: persistent/refractory GD, antithyroid drugs over 5 years with positive TRAb. RNA from PBMCs was the source of the TCR library. This clonotype was detected many times. Its antigen is still unknown. Combining iRepertoire HTBI primers with Arm-PCR of CDR3 regions, the authors built TCR beta libraries. TCRdb called the multiplex PCR reads again in MiXCR, with one record for every CDR3 protein. Of over 450,000 distinct CDR3 sequences in the sample, approximately 21% were seen once.

Sequences were derived from peripheral blood mononuclear cells (PBMCs), sampled when the disease was refractory, from a patient treated with antithyroid drugs. This clonotype originated in a female donor with Graves disease. V usage is TRBV24-1 and J usage is TRBJ1-5; 8 bases agree with TRBD1. CDR3 in DNA: TGTGCCACCAGTGCAGGGGGCGAGGTTCAGCCCCAGCATTTT. Amino acids: CATSAGGEVQPQHF.